What follows describes a single TCR beta chain. The data belong to a study of T cell changes during pregnancy in multiple sclerosis. The data were produced by immunoSEQ multiplex PCR, yet TCRdb's version contains in-frame clones alone and is incomplete. The sample shows about 39,000 clones, around nine tenths of them seen only once. The starting material was CD8+ T cells from peripheral blood mononuclear cells, obtained in the first trimester of pregnancy. This TCR came from a female donor with multiple sclerosis, enrolled in a pregnancy study.

The CDR3 bases are TGTGCCAGCCCCAAGACGTCAACGGGGGAGAGATCCCGGAGTTTGATGATGGGCGAGCAGTACTTC. Translating gives CASPKTSTGERSRSLMMGEQYF. The chain employs TRBV19 and TRBJ2-7; possibly TRBD2 for D (6 bases). The CDR3 covers 22 residues. Per the germline V gene, CDR1 is LNHDA and CDR2 is SQIVND (reference sequence). Trimming removed 9 bases from V and 6 bases from J, with 45 bases in between.